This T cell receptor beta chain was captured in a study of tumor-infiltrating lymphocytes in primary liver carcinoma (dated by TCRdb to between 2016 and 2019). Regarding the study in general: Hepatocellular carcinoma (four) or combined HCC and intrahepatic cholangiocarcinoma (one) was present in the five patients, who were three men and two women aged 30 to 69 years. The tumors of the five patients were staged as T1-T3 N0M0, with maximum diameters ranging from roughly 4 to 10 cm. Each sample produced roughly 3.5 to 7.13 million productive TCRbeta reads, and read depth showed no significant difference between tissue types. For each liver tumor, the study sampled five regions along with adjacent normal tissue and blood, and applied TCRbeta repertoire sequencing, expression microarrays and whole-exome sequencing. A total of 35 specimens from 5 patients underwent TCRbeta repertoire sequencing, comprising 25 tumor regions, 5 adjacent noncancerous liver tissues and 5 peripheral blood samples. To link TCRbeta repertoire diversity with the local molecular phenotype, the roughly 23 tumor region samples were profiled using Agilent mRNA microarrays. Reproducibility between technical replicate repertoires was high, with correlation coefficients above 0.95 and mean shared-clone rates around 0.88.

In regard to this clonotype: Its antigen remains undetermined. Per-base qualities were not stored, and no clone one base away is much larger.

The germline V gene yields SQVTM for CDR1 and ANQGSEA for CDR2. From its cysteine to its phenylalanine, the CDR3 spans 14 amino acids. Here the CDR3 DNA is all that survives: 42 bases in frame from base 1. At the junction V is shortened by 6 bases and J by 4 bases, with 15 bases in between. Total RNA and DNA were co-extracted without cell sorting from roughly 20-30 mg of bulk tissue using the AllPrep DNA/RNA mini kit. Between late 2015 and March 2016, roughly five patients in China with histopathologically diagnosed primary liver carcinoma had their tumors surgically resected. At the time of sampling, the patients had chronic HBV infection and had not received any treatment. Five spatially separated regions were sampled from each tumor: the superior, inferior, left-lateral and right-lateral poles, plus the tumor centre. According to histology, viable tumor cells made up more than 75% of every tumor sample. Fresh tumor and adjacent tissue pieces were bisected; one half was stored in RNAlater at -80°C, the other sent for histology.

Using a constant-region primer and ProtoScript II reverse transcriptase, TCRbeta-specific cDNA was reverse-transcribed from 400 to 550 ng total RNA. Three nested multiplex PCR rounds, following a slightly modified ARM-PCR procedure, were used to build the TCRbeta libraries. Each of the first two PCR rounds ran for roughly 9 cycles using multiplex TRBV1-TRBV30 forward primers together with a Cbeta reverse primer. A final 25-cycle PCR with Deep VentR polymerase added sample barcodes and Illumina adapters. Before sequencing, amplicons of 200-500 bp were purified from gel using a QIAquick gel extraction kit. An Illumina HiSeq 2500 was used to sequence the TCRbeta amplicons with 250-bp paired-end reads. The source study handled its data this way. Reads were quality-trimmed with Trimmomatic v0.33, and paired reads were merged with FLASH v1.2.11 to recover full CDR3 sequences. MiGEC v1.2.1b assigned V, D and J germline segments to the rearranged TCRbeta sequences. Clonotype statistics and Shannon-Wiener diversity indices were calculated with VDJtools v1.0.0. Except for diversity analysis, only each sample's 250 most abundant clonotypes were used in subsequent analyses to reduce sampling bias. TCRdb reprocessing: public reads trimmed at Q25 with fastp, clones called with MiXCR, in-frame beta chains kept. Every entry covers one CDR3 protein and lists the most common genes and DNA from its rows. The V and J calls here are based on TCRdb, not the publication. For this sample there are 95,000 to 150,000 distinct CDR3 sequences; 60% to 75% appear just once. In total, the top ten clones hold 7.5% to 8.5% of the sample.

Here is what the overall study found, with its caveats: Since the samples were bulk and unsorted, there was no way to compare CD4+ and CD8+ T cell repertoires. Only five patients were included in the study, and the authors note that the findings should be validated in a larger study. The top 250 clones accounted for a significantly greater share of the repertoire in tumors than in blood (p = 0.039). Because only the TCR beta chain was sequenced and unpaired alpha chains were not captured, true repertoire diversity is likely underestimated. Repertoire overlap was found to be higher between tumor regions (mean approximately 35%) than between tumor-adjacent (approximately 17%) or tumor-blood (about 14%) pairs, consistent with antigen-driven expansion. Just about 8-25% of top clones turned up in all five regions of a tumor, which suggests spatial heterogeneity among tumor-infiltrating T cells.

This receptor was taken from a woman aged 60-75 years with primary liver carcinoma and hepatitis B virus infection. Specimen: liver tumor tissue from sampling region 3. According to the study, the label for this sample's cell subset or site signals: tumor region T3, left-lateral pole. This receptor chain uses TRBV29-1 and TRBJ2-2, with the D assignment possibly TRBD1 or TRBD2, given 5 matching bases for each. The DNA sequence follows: TGCAGCGTCCTCGGTCTGGGACCCACCGGGGAGCTGTTTTTT. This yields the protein CSVLGLGPTGELFF.